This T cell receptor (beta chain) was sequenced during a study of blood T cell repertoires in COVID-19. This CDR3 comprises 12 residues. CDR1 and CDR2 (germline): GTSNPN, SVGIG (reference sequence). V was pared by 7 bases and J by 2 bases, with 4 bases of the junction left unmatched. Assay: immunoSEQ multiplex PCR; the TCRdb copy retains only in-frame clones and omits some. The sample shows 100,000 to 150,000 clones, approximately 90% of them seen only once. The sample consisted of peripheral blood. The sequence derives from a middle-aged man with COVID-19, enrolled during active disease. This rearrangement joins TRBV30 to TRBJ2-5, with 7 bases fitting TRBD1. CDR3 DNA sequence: TGTGCCTCCGGACAGGCTCAAGAGACCCAGTACTTC. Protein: CASGQAQETQYF. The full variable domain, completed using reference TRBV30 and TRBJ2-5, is SQTIHQWPATLVQPVGSPLSLECTVEGTSNPNLYWYRQAAGRGLQLLFYSVGIGQISSEVPQNLSASRPQDRQFILSSKKLLLSDSGFYLCASGQAQETQYFGPGTRLLVL.